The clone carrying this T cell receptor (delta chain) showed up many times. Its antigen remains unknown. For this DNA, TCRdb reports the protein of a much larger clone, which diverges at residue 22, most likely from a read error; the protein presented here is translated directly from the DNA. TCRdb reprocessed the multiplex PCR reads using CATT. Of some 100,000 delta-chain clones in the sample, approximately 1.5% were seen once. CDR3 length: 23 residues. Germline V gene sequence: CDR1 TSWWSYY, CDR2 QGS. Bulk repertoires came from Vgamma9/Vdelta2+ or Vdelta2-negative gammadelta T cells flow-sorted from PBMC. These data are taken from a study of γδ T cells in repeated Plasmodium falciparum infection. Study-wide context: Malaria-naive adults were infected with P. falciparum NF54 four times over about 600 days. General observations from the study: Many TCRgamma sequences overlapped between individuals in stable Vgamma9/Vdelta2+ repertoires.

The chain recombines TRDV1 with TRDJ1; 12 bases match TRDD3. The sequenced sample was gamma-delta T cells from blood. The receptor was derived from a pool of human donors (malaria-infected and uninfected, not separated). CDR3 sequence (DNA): TGTGCTCTTGGGGCTCGGCCTCTTCCTAATAGTCTGGGGGATACGGGTTATACCGATAAACTCACCTTT. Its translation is CALGARPLPNSLGDTGYTDKLTF.